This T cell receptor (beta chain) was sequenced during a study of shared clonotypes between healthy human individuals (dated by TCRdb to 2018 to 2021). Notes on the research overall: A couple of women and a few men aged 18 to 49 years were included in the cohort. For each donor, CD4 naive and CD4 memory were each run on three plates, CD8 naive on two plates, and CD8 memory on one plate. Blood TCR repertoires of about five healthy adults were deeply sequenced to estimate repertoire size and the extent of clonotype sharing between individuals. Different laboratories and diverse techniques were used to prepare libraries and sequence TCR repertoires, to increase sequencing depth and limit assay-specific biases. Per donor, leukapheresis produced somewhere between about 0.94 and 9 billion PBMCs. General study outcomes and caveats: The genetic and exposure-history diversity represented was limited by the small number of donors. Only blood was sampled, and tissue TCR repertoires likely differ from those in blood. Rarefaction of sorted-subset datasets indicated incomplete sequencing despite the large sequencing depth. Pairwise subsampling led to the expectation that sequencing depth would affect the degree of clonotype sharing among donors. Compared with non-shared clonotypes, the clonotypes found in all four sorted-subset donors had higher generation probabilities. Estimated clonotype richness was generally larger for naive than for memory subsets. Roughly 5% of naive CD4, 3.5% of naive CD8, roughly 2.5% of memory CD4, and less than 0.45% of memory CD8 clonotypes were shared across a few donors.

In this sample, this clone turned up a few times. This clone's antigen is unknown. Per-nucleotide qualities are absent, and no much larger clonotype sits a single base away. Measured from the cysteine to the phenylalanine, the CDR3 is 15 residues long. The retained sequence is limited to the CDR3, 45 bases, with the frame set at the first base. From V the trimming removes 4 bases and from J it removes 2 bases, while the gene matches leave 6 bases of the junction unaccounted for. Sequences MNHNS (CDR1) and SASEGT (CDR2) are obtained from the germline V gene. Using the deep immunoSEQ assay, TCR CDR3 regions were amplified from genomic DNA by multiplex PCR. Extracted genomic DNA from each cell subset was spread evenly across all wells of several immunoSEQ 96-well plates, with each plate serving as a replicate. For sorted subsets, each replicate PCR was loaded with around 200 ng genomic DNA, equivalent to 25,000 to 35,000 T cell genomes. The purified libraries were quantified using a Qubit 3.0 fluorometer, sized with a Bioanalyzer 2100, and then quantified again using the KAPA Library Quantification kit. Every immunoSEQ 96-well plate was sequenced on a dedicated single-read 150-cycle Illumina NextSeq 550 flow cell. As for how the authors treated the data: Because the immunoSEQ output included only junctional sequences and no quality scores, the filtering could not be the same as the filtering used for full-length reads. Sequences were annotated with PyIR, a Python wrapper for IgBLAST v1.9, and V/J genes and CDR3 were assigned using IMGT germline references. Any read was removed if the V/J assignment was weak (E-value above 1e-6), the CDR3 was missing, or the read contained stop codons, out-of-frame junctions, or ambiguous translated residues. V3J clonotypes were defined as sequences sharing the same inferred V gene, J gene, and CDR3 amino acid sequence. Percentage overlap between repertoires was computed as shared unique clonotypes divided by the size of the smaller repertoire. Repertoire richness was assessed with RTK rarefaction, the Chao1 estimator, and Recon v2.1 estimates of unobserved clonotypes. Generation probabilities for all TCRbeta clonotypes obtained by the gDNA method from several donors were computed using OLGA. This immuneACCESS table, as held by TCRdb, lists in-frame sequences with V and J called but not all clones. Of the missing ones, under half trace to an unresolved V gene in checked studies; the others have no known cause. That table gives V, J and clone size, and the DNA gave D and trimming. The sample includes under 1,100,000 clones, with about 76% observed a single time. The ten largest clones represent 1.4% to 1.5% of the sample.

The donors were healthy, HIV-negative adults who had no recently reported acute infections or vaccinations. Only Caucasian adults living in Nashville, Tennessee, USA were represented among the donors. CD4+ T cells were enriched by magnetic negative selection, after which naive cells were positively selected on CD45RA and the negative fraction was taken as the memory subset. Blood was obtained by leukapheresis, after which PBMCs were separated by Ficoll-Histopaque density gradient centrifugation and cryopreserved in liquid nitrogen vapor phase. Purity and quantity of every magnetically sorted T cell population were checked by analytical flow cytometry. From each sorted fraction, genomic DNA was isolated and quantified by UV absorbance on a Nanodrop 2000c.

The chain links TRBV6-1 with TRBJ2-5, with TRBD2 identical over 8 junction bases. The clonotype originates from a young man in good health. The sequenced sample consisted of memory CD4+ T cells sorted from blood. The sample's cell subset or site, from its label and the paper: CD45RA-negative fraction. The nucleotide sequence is TGTGCCAGCAGTGGTCAGCGGGGGACGCAAGAGACCCAGTACTTC. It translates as CASSGQRGTQETQYF.